The present T cell receptor (beta chain) was sequenced within a study of early T cells in non-severe SARS-CoV-2 infection. V was pared by 3 bases and J by 1 base, with 15 bases between. CDR1 is KGHSH, CDR2 LQKENI, per germline. This CDR3 has 16 residues. This clonotype was seen a handful of times. Individual cDNA molecules carried attached unique molecular identifiers. TCRdb used MiXCR to reprocess the 5' RACE reads, holding one entry per CDR3 protein. The data hold about 60,000 distinct CDR3 sequences, with 9.5% to 15% observed a single time. Input material: whole blood. This clonotype was obtained from an adult who was a healthcare worker with PCR-confirmed SARS-CoV-2 infection or an uninfected control (not recorded which). The chain uses TRBV18 and TRBJ2-5; D unclear. CDR3 sequence: CASSPTPLGLQETQYF. CDR3 sequence (DNA): TGTGCCAGCTCACCGACCCCCCTGGGCCTCCAAGAGACCCAGTACTTC.